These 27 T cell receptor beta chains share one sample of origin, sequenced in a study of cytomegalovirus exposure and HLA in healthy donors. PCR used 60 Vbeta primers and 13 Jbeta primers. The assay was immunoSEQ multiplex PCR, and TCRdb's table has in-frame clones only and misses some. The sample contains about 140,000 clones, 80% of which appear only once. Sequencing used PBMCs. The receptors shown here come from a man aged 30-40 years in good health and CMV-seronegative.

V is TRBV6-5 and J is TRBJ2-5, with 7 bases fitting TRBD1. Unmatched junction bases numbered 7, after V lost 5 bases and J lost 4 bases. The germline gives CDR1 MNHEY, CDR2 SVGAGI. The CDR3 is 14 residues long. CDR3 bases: TGTGCCAGCAGTGTAATGACAGGGCCAGAGACCCAGTACTTC. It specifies CASSVMTGPETQYF.

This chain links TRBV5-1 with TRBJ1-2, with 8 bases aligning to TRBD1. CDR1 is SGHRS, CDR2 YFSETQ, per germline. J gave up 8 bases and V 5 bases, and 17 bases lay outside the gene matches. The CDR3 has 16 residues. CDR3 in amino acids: CASSLASRTGSMGYTF. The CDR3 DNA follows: TGCGCCAGCAGTCTTGCGTCCCGGACAGGGTCTATGGGCTACACCTTC.

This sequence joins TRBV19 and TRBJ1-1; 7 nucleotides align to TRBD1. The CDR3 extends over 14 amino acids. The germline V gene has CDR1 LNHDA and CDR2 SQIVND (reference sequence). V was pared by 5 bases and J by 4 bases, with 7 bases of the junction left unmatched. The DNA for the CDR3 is TGTGCCAGTAGTTTCCTGACAGGGAGCACTGAAGCTTTCTTT. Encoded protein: CASSFLTGSTEAFF.

The CDR3 is CASSPTTVEAFF. In DNA form, the CDR3 reads TGTGCCAGCAGCCCCACGACAGTTGAAGCTTTCTTT. The chain is built from TRBV6-6 and TRBJ1-1, with TRBD1 as a possible D gene (5 bases). Germline loops: CDR1 MNHNY, CDR2 SVGAGI (reference sequence). The CDR3 length is 12 residues. V was pared by 6 bases and J by 7 bases, with 12 bases between.

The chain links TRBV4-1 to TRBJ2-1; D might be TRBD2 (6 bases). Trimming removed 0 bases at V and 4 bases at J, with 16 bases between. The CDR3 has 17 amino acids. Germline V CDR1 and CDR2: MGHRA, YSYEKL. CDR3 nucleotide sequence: TGCGCCAGCAGCCAAGATTTAGGCCAGGGAGGTTACAATGAGCAGTTCTTC. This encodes CASSQDLGQGGYNEQFF.

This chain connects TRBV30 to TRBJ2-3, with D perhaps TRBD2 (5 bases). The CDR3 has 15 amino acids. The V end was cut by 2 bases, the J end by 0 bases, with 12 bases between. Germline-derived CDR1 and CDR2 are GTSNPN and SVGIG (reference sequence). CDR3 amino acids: CAWSTGRRSTDTQYF. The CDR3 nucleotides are TGTGCCTGGAGTACTGGACGGAGGAGCACAGATACGCAGTATTTT.

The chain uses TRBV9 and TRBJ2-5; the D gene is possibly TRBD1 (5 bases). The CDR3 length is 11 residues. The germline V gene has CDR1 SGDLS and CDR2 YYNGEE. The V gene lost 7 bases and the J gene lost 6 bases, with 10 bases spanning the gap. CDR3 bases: TGTGCCAGCGGTAGGGGAAAGACCCAGTACTTC. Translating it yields CASGRGKTQYF.

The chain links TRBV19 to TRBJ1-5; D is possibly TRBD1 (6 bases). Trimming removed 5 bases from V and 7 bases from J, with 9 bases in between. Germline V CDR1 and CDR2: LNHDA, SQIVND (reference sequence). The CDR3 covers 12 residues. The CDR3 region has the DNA TGTGCCAGTAGTTTACAGGGACAGCCCCAGCATTTT. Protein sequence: CASSLQGQPQHF.

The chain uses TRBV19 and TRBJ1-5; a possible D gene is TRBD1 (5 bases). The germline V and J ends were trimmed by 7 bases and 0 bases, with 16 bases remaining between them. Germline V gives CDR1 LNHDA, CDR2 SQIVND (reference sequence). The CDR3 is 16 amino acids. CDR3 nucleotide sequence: TGTGCCAGTACCCTGCGGGGGGTATATAGCAATCAGCCCCAGCATTTT. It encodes CASTLRGVYSNQPQHF.

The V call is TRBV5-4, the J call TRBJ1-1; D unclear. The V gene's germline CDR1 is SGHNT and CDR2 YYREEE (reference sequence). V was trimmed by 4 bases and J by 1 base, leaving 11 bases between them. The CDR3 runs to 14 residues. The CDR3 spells CASSTLQRNTEAFF. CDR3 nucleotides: TGTGCCAGCAGCACTTTACAGAGGAACACTGAAGCTTTCTTT.

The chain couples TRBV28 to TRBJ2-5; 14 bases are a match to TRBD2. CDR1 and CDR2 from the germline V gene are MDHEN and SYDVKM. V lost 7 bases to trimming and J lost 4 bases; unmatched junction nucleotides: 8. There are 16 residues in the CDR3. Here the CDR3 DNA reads TGTGCCAGCACCGTGACTAGCGGGGGGGCCGGAGAGACCCAGTACTTC. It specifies CASTVTSGGAGETQYF. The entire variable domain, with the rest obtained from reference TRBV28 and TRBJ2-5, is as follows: DVKVTQSSRYLVKRTGEKVFLECVQDMDHENMFWYRQDPGLGLRLIYFSYDVKMKEKGDIPEGYSVSREKKERFSLILESASTNQTSMYLCASTVTSGGAGETQYFGPGTRLLVL.

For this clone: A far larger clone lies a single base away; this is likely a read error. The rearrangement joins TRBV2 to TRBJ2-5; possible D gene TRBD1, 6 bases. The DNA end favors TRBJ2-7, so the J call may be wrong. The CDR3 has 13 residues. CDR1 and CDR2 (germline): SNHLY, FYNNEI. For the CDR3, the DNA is TGTGCCAGCAGCCAGGACAGCTCCTACGAGCAGTACTTC. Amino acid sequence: CASSQDSSYEQYF.

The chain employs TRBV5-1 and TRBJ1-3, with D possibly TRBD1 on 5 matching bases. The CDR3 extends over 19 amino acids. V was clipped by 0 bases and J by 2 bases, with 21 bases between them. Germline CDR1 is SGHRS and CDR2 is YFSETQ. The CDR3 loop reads CASSLGAKTGTGAGNTIYF. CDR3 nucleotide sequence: TGCGCCAGCAGCTTGGGGGCAAAGACGGGTACGGGGGCTGGAAACACCATATATTTT.

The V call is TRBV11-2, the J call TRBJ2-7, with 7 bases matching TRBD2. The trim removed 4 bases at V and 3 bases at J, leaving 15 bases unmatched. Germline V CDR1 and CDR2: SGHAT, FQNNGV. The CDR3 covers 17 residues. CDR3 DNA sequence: TGTGCCAGCAGCTCCCCTGCCCCCAGCGGGGCCCTCTACGAGCAGTACTTC. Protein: CASSSPAPSGALYEQYF.

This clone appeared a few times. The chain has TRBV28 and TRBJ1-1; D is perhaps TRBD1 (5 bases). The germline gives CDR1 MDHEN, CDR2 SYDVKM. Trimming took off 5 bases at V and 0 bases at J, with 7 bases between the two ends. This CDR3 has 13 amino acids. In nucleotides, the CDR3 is TGTGCCAGCAGTAGACAGCTGAACACTGAAGCTTTCTTT. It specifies CASSRQLNTEAFF.

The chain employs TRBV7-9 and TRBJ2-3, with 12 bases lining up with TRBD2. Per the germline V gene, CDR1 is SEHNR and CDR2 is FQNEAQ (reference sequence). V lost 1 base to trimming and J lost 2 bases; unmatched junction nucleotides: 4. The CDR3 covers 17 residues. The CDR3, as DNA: TGTGCCAGCAGCTTAGGTCTAGCGGGGGGGGCCACAGATACGCAGTATTTT. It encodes CASSLGLAGGATDTQYF.

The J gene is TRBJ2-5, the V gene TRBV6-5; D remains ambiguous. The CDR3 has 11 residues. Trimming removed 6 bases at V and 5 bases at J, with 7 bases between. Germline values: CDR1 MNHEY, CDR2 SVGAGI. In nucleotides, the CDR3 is TGTGCCAGCAGACTCGGGGAGACCCAGTACTTC. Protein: CASRLGETQYF.

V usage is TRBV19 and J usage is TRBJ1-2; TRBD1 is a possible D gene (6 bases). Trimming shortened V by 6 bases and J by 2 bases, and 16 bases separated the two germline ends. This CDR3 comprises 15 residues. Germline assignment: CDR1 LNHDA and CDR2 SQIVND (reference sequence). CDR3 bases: TGTGCCAGTAGACAGGGTTTGGGCATAAACTATGGCTACACCTTC. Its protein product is CASRQGLGINYGYTF.

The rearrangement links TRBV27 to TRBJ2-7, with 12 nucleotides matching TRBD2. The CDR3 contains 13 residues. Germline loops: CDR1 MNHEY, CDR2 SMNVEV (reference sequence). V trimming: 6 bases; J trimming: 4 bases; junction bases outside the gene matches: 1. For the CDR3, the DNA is TGTGCCAGCAGGGGGACTAGCGGGTACGAGCAGTACTTC. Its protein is CASRGTSGYEQYF.

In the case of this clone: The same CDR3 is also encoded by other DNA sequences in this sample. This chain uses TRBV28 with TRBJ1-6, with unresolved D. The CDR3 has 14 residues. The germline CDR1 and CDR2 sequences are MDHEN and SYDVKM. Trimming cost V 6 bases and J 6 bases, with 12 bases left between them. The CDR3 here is CASSLPPGNSPLHF. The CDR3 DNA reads TGTGCCAGCAGCCTACCCCCCGGTAATTCACCCCTCCACTTT.

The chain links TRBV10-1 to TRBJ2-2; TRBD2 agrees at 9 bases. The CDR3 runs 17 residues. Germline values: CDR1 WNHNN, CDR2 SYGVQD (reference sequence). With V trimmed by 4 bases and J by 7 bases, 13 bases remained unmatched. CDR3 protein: CASSGFGAGGLGGELFF. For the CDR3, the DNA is TGCGCCAGCAGTGGGTTCGGCGCGGGAGGGCTCGGCGGGGAGCTGTTTTTT.

The CDR3 nucleotides read TGTGCCAGCAGTGCCCCTGCTAGGCGTGACGAGCAGTACTTC. Its protein product is CASSAPARRDEQYF. The chain uses TRBV6-1 and TRBJ2-7; D not certain. V was clipped by 4 bases and J by 5 bases, with 15 bases between them. This CDR3 has 14 residues. Germline CDR1 MNHNS, CDR2 SASEGT.

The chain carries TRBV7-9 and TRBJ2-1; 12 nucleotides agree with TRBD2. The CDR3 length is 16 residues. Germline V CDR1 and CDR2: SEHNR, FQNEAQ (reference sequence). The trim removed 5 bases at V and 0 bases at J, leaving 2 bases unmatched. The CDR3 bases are TGTGCCAGCAGCCCACTAGCGGGGGGCTCCTACAATGAGCAGTTCTTC. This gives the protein CASSPLAGGSYNEQFF.

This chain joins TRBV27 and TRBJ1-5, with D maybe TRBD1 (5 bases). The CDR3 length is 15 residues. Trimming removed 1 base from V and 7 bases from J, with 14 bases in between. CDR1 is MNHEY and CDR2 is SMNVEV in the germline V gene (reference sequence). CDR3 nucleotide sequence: TGTGCCAGCAGTTTATTTCACAGGTTGGACCAGCCCCAGCATTTT. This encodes CASSLFHRLDQPQHF.

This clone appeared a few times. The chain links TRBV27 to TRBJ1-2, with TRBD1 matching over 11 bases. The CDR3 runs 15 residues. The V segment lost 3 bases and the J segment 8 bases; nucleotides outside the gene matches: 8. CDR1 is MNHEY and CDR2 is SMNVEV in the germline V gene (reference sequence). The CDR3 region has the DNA TGTGCCAGCAGTTTCTCCGGGACAGGGGGATCAGGCTACACCTTC. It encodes CASSFSGTGGSGYTF.

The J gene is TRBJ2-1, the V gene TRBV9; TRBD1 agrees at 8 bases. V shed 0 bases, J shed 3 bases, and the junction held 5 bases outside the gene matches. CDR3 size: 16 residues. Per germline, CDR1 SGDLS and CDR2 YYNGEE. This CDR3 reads CASSVELGQDYNEQFF. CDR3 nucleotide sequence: TGTGCCAGCAGCGTAGAGTTGGGACAGGACTACAATGAGCAGTTCTTC.

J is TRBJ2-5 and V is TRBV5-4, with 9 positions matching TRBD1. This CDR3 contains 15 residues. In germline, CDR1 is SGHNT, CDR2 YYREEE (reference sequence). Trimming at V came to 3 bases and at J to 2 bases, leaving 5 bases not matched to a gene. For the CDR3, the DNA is TGTGCCAGCAGCTGGGAGACAGGGGGGCAAGAGACCCAGTACTTC. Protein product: CASSWETGGQETQYF.